This passage covers 21 T cell receptor beta chains from one sample sequenced in a study of CD8+ T cells in alopecia areata. Stated treatment: oral pan-JAK inhibitor, 5-10 mg twice daily. The authors extracted RNA and reverse transcribed it into cDNA as the sequencing template. Method: immunoSEQ multiplex PCR; TCRdb's copy keeps in-frame clones and lacks some. The data show about 42,000 clones, more than 90% seen once. Sequencing was performed on CD8+ T cells sorted from blood, taken at week 24, from a patient treated with tofacitinib. These receptors originate from a human donor with alopecia areata.

The rearrangement uses TRBV9 and TRBJ2-1, with TRBD2 as a possible D gene (6 bases). This CDR3 spans 15 amino acids. V was clipped by 4 bases and J by 3 bases, with 14 bases between them. Germline V gene data show CDR1 as SGDLS and CDR2 as YYNGEE. The CDR3 nucleotides are TGTGCCAGCAGCCCGGGGGACGGGGGCTACAATGAGCAGTTCTTC. Protein product: CASSPGDGGYNEQFF. The entire variable domain, with the rest obtained from reference TRBV9 and TRBJ2-1, is as follows: DSGVTQTPKHLITATGQRVTLRCSPRSGDLSVYWYQQSLDQGLQFLIQYYNGEERAKGNILERFSAQQFPDLHSELNLSSLELGDSALYFCASSPGDGGYNEQFFGPGTRLTVL.

This chain uses TRBV28 with TRBJ2-7, with D possibly TRBD1 on 5 matching bases. This CDR3 has 12 amino acids. Germline CDR1 MDHEN, CDR2 SYDVKM. Trimming pared 8 bases from V and 4 bases from J, leaving 12 bases between. This CDR3 is CASRYDSYEQYF. DNA of the CDR3: TGTGCCAGCCGATACGACAGTTACGAGCAGTACTTC.

In this sample, this clone turned up once. The gene calls are TRBV29-1 and TRBJ2-5; 7 positions agree with TRBD1. The DNA end is more similar to TRBJ2-7, so the J call may be wrong. The germline V gene has CDR1 SQVTM and CDR2 ANQGSEA. The CDR3 sequence is 14 residues long. CDR3 sequence (DNA): TGCAGCGTCGTAGGACAGGTTACAACCTACGAGCAGTACTTC. Protein product: CSVVGQVTTYEQYF.

The chain carries TRBV7-9 and TRBJ2-1; TRBD1 might be the D (6 bases). The V end lost 5 bases, the J end lost 2 bases, and 16 bases lay between the germline ends. CDR1 and CDR2 from the germline V gene are SEHNR and FQNEAQ (reference sequence). This CDR3 comprises 16 residues. DNA for the CDR3: TGTGCCAGCAGCCCCCCTGGCAGGGGCACCTACAATGAGCAGTTCTTC. Translation: CASSPPGRGTYNEQFF.

V is TRBV12-5 and J is TRBJ2-1; no clear D. CDR1 LGHNT and CDR2 FRNRAP come from the germline V gene. The CDR3 has 14 residues. V shed 1 base and J shed 8 bases, with 12 bases lying between them. The chain's CDR3 is CASGLGLAADEQFF. CDR3 DNA sequence: TGTGCTAGTGGTTTGGGCCTGGCAGCCGATGAGCAGTTCTTC.

This clone came up once. V is TRBV6-1 and J is TRBJ2-5; D call uncertain. The CDR3 has 16 amino acids. The germline CDR1 and CDR2 sequences are MNHNS and SASEGT. The V and J ends lost 0 bases and 5 bases respectively, with 16 bases between them. CDR3 loop: CASSEAIVRRPETQYF. DNA for the CDR3: TGTGCCAGCAGTGAAGCGATCGTCAGACGGCCCGAGACCCAGTACTTC.

The rearrangement links TRBV19 to TRBJ1-1; the D gene is possibly TRBD1 (5 bases). This CDR3 comprises 13 residues. In germline, CDR1 is LNHDA, CDR2 SQIVND (reference sequence). The V end lost 3 bases, the J end lost 5 bases, and 10 bases lay between the germline ends. As DNA, the CDR3 is TGTGCCAGTAGTATTATGTCAGGGACTGAAGCTTTCTTT. Translation: CASSIMSGTEAFF.

The chain recombines TRBV29-1 with TRBJ2-3; the D gene could be TRBD1 or TRBD2 (6 bases each). The CDR3 covers 14 residues. Germline V gives CDR1 SQVTM, CDR2 ANQGSEA. Trimming cost V 2 bases and J 4 bases, with 13 bases left between them. The CDR3 nucleotides are TGCAGCGTTGAATTGGGGGGCCCGGCAGATACGCAGTATTTT. It specifies CSVELGGPADTQYF.

The V and J genes are TRBV7-2 and TRBJ2-2; perhaps TRBD1 as D (6 bases). Germline loops: CDR1 SGHTA, CDR2 FQGNSA. Trimming pared 1 base from V and 4 bases from J, leaving 10 bases between. The CDR3 consists of 15 residues. This CDR3 reads CASSLGGPGTGELFF. CDR3 DNA: TGTGCCAGCAGCTTAGGGGGGCCTGGCACCGGGGAGCTGTTTTTT.

The chain employs TRBV7-6 and TRBJ2-1; D gene unclear. V was trimmed by 1 base and J by 8 bases, leaving 9 bases between them. CDR3 length: 13 residues. Per the germline V gene, CDR1 is SGHVS and CDR2 is FNYEAQ. The chain's CDR3 is CASSLGKTDEQFF. The CDR3 bases are TGTGCCAGCAGCTTAGGGAAAACGGATGAGCAGTTCTTC.

This clone appeared a single time. CDR3 sequence reads: CASSPGTGLNNEQFF. The CDR3 DNA is TGTGCCAGCAGCCCCGGGACAGGTCTTAACAATGAGCAGTTCTTC. V is TRBV5-5 and J is TRBJ2-1; TRBD1 matches 8 bases. CDR3 length: 15 amino acids. Germline CDR1 and CDR2: SGHKS and YYEKEE (reference sequence). J gave up 5 bases and V 4 bases, and 8 bases lay outside the gene matches.

V and J are TRBV6-5 and TRBJ2-5, with D possibly TRBD2 on 6 matching bases. The last part of the DNA fits TRBJ2-7 better; the J call may be wrong. Germline V gives CDR1 MNHEY, CDR2 SVGAGI. The CDR3 has 13 amino acids. CDR3 sequence: CASSYGGSDEQYF. In nucleotides, the CDR3 is TGTGCCAGCAGTTACGGAGGGAGCGACGAGCAGTACTTC.

V and J are TRBV27 and TRBJ2-3, with D unclear. This CDR3 is 14 amino acids long. Germline CDR1 is MNHEY and CDR2 is SMNVEV (reference sequence). V was clipped by 6 bases and J by 0 bases, with 10 bases between them. This CDR3 reads CASRPIISTDTQYF. The CDR3 bases are TGTGCCAGCAGACCCATAATAAGCACAGATACGCAGTATTTT.

The chain is built from TRBV5-1 and TRBJ2-5, with a weak D call TRBD1 (5 bases). The DNA end lines up better with TRBJ2-7; the J call may be wrong. CDR1 and CDR2 (germline): SGHRS, YFSETQ. The CDR3 is 14 amino acids. The DNA for the CDR3 is TGCGCCAGCAGCTTCGAGGACACAACCTACGAGCAGTACTTC. Amino acids: CASSFEDTTYEQYF.

This clone appeared once. V and J are TRBV6-5 and TRBJ2-1; TRBD2 is a possible D gene (5 bases). Trimming took 5 bases from V and 6 from J, leaving 8 bases between them. The CDR3 is 12 amino acids. Looked up from germline, CDR1 is MNHEY and CDR2 is SVGAGI. The CDR3 DNA follows: TGTGCCAGCAGTCAAGGGAGCAATGAGCAGTTCTTC. Amino acid sequence: CASSQGSNEQFF.

The chain has TRBV27 and TRBJ2-1; 8 nucleotides line up with TRBD2. V trimming: 2 bases; J trimming: 6 bases; junction bases outside the gene matches: 6. The germline CDR1 and CDR2 sequences are MNHEY and SMNVEV (reference sequence). The CDR3 is made up of 15 amino acids. CDR3 nucleotides: TGTGCCAGCAGTTTAGCGGGGGGAGGTATCAATGAGCAGTTCTTC. Its translation: CASSLAGGGINEQFF.

The chain uses TRBV7-9 and TRBJ2-5, with TRBD1 matching 10 bases. CDR1 and CDR2 (germline): SEHNR, FQNEAQ (reference sequence). V was clipped by 5 bases and J by 3 bases; unmatched bases: 9. The length of the CDR3 is 16 residues. CDR3 nucleotide sequence: TGTGCCAGCAGCCCTCCTCAGGACAGGGGGGAAGAGACCCAGTACTTC. Translating gives CASSPPQDRGEETQYF.

This clone was seen only a few times. The chain combines TRBV7-9 with TRBJ2-5, with 7 bases lining up with TRBD1. This CDR3 is 14 amino acids long. The germline V gene has CDR1 SEHNR and CDR2 FQNEAQ (reference sequence). V lost 4 bases, J lost 2 bases, and 4 bases stayed unmatched. The CDR3, as DNA: TGTGCCAGCAGCTGGGACAGTTTTCAAGAGACCCAGTACTTC. This gives the protein CASSWDSFQETQYF. Using reference TRBV7-9 and TRBJ2-5 for the parts outside the CDR3, the full variable domain is DTGVSQNPRHKITKRGQNVTFRCDPISEHNRLYWYRQTLGQGPEFLTYFQNEAQLEKSRLLSDRFSAERPKGSFSTLEIQRTEQGDSAMYLCASSWDSFQETQYFGPGTRLLVL.

V is TRBV4-3 and J is TRBJ2-7, with a weak D call TRBD1 (6 bases). Germline V gene data show CDR1 as LGHNA and CDR2 as YSLEER. Deletions cut 0 bases from V and 4 bases from J, with 10 bases between. This CDR3 comprises 14 residues. CDR3 in DNA: TGCGCCAGCAGCCAAGACAGGGGCGGGTACGAGCAGTACTTC. Amino acids: CASSQDRGGYEQYF.

V and J are TRBV5-4 and TRBJ1-1; 7 bases are a match to TRBD1. This CDR3 is 14 amino acids long. V lost 0 bases to trimming and J lost 4 bases; unmatched junction nucleotides: 3. CDR1 SGHNT and CDR2 YYREEE come from the germline V gene (reference sequence). CDR3 amino acids: CASSLGQGVTEAFF. The CDR3 bases are TGTGCCAGCAGCTTGGGACAGGGAGTCACTGAAGCTTTCTTT. The full variable domain, in which reference TRBV5-4 and TRBJ1-1 provide the parts outside the CDR3, is ETGVTQSPTHLIKTRGQQVTLRCSSQSGHNTVSWYQQALGQGPQFIFQYYREEENGRGNFPPRFSGLQFPNYSSELNVNALELDDSALYLCASSLGQGVTEAFFGQGTRLTVV.

This chain joins TRBV6-6 and TRBJ2-1; D gene uncertain. The V gene's germline CDR1 is MNHNY and CDR2 SVGAGI (reference sequence). The CDR3 contains 12 residues. V was shortened by 6 bases and J by 8 bases, with 11 bases between the two germline ends. CDR3 sequence (DNA): TGTGCCAGCAGCCATCTGGCCCATGAGCAGTTCTTC. It yields the protein CASSHLAHEQFF.